The TCR beta chain described here comes from a study of a mutant IDH1 vaccine in newly diagnosed glioma. Overall study context: Of treated patients, 62.5% were men and roughly 40% women, averaging around 39 years. Most patients had radiochemotherapy with temozolomide before enrollment; others had one alone.

Described time point: week 35, safety follow-up. Doses of 300 ug of mutant IDH1 20-mer peptide were given with topical imiquimod. This table comes from immunoSEQ multiplex PCR, and its TCRdb copy is limited to in-frame clones, with some not included. The sample includes approximately 28,000 clones, approximately 87% of them seen just once. Study-wide results and caveats: Induction of immune responses by the vaccine occurred in about 92% of patients.

As for this clone: Its antigen is undetermined.

The TCR was taken from a man younger than 45 with glioma. The sequences come from PBMCs, collected from a glioma patient whose treatment included an IDH1 peptide vaccine.

The CDR3 reads CASSLEGEDTQYF. The CDR3 bases are TGTGCCAGCAGCTTGGAGGGGGAGGATACGCAGTATTTT. The gene calls are TRBV5-6 and TRBJ2-3, with D possibly matching TRBD1 (6 bases). CDR1 is SGHDT, CDR2 YYEEEE, per germline. V lost 0 bases to trimming and J lost 6 bases, with 8 bases between them. The CDR3 runs to 13 residues. The full variable domain, in which reference TRBV5-6 and TRBJ2-3 provide the parts outside the CDR3, is DAGVTQSPTHLIKTRGQQVTLRCSPKSGHDTVSWYQQALGQGPQFIFQYYEEEERQRGNFPDRFSGHQFPNYSSELNVNALLLGDSALYLCASSLEGEDTQYFGPGTRLTVL.